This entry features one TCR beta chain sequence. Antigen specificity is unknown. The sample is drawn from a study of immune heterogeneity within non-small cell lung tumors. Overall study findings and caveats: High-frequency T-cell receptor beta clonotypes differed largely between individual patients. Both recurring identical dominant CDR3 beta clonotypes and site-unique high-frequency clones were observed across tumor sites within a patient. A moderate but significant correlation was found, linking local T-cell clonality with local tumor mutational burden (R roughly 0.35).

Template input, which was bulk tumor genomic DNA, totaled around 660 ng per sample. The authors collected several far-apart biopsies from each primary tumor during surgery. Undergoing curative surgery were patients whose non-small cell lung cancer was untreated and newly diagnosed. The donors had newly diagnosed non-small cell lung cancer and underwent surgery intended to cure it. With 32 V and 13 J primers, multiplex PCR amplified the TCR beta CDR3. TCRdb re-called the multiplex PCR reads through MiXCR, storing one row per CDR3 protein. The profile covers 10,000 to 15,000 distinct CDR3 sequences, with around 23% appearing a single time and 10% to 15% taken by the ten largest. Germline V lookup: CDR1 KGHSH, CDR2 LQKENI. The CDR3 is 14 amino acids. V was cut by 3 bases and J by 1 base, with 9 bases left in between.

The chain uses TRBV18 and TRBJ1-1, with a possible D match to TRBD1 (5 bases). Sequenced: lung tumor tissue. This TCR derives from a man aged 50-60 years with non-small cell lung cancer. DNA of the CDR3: TGTGCCAGCTCACCCGGGACCTCGAACACTGAAGCTTTCTTT. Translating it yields CASSPGTSNTEAFF.